The TCR beta chain under discussion was sequenced for a study of blood T cell repertoires in COVID-19. Germline-derived CDR1 and CDR2 are SGDLS and YYNGEE. There are 16 residues in the CDR3. The V segment lost 0 bases and the J segment 3 bases; nucleotides outside the gene matches: 8. Libraries were prepared by immunoSEQ multiplex PCR; TCRdb keeps only in-frame clonotypes and omits some of them. Here the sample spans about 180,000 clones, less than 85% being singletons. The rearrangement uses TRBV9 and TRBJ1-1; 7 bases match TRBD1. The TCR sequence derives from a woman over 75 with active or convalescent COVID-19. Sequencing was performed on peripheral blood. CDR3: CASSVGEGGWDTEAFF. DNA of the CDR3: TGTGCCAGCAGCGTAGGGGAAGGGGGCTGGGACACTGAAGCTTTCTTT.